Shown below are 8 T cell receptor beta chains from a single sample sequenced in a study of shared clonotypes between healthy human individuals (dated by TCRdb to the early 2020s). For the CD8 naive samples, CD45RO-negative cells were positively selected for CCR7, yielding a CD45RA+CCR7+ population from which TemRA cells were excluded. To prepare the library, the immunoSEQ multiplex PCR assay was applied. TCRdb retrieved this table from immuneACCESS and kept in-frame rearrangements only. Not all clones are present; in checked studies, unresolved V genes account for under half, and no reason is known for the remainder. The sample contains about 2 million clones, about 95% of them found a single time. 0.9% to 1.4% of the sample goes to the ten largest clones. The sequenced sample consisted of naive CD8+ T cells sorted from blood. The cell subset or site tag for this specimen amounts to: CD45RA+CCR7+. These TCRs come from a man aged 18-30 years in good health.

The chain couples TRBV5-5 to TRBJ1-1; 7 bases agree with TRBD1. V was clipped by 4 bases and J by 6 bases; unmatched bases: 9. This CDR3 has 14 residues. Germline V gene data show CDR1 as SGHKS and CDR2 as YYEKEE (reference sequence). The CDR3 protein is CASSMEGAIPEAFF. The DNA of the CDR3 is TGTGCCAGCAGCATGGAGGGGGCGATTCCTGAAGCTTTCTTT.

V usage is TRBV28 and J usage is TRBJ2-7; D is uncertain. The V end lost 7 bases, the J end lost 1 base, and 11 bases lay between the germline ends. CDR3 size: 13 residues. In germline, CDR1 is MDHEN, CDR2 SYDVKM. The CDR3 nucleotides read TGTGCCAGCACCGCAGGACCGTCCTACGAGCAGTACTTC. It encodes CASTAGPSYEQYF.

The J gene is TRBJ2-1, the V gene TRBV7-9, with 8 bases that match TRBD1. The V segment lost 5 bases and the J segment 4 bases; nucleotides outside the gene matches: 7. Germline CDR1 and CDR2: SEHNR and FQNEAQ (reference sequence). The CDR3 is 15 amino acids. CDR3 protein: CASSDRDRQYNEQFF. CDR3 DNA: TGTGCCAGCAGCGACCGGGACAGGCAATACAATGAGCAGTTCTTC. Combining the CDR3 with reference TRBV7-9 and TRBJ2-1 gives the whole variable domain DTGVSQNPRHKITKRGQNVTFRCDPISEHNRLYWYRQTLGQGPEFLTYFQNEAQLEKSRLLSDRFSAERPKGSFSTLEIQRTEQGDSAMYLCASSDRDRQYNEQFFGPGTRLTVL.

This chain uses TRBV2 with TRBJ1-4; D possibly corresponds to TRBD1 (5 bases). The CDR3 is made up of 14 amino acids. The germline V and J ends were trimmed by 3 bases and 8 bases, with 13 bases remaining between them. The germline CDR1 and CDR2 sequences are SNHLY and FYNNEI. The CDR3 nucleotides are TGTGCCAGCAGTGAGAGCGGGGGACGCGAAAAACTGTTTTTT. Protein product: CASSESGGREKLFF.

This chain joins TRBV10-1 and TRBJ2-1; D may be TRBD2 (6 bases). The CDR3 is 17 residues long. Germline V gene lookup returns CDR1 WNHNN and CDR2 SYGVQD (reference sequence). With 2 bases removed from V and 5 bases from J, the gap between germline ends came to 19 bases. CDR3 coding DNA: TGCGCCAGCAGTGAGACAAATGGGGCTAGCGCTCACAATGAGCAGTTCTTC. Its protein is CASSETNGASAHNEQFF.

In the case of this clone: Different DNA sequences within this sample yield the same CDR3. The chain combines TRBV6-1 with TRBJ2-7, with D tentatively TRBD1 (5 bases). The V and J ends lost 4 bases and 0 bases respectively, with 7 bases between them. The germline CDR1 and CDR2 sequences are MNHNS and SASEGT. The CDR3 length is 13 residues. CDR3 region: CASSAGPSYEQYF. The DNA for the CDR3 is TGTGCCAGCAGTGCAGGGCCCTCCTACGAGCAGTACTTC.

Only one count was recorded for this clone. The genes are TRBV28 and TRBJ2-5, with 7 bases that match TRBD1. V dropped 7 bases and J dropped 0; count of bases not matched to a gene: 5. This CDR3 region has 14 residues. In germline, CDR1 is MDHEN, CDR2 SYDVKM. The CDR3: CASTGTENQETQYF. The CDR3 DNA reads as TGTGCCAGCACCGGGACAGAAAACCAAGAGACCCAGTACTTC.

The chain has TRBV4-3 and TRBJ2-7; 9 nucleotides line up with TRBD2. Unmatched junction bases numbered 6, after V lost 0 bases and J lost 0 bases. Germline CDR1 and CDR2: LGHNA and YSLEER. The CDR3 totals 17 residues. CDR3 bases: TGCGCCAGCAGCCAAGAGGGAGGTAGCGGGAGCTCCTACGAGCAGTACTTC. Its protein product is CASSQEGGSGSSYEQYF.